This entry lists 29 T cell receptor beta chains sequenced from one sample in a study of T cell responses to AZD1222 COVID-19 vaccine. Libraries were prepared by immunoSEQ multiplex PCR; TCRdb keeps only in-frame clonotypes and omits some of them. The sample consists of approximately 110,000 clones, approximately 85% of them appearing once. The source material was peripheral blood, sampled on day 0 of AZD1222 vaccination. The receptors here all came from an adult in good health.

The CDR3 region is CASSRVRGGEQYF. Here the CDR3 DNA reads TGTGCCAGCAGCCGGGTTAGGGGGGGCGAGCAGTACTTC. The chain joins TRBV3-1 (or the pseudogene TRBV3-2) to TRBJ2-7; maybe TRBD2 (7 bases). The CDR3 spans 13 residues. V lost 4 bases and J lost 6, with 13 bases in between. Germline V CDR1 and CDR2: LGHDT, YNNKEL (reference sequence).

This chain links TRBV28 with TRBJ1-2; weak D call: TRBD1 (5 bases). The germline V gene encodes CDR1 MDHEN and CDR2 SYDVKM. Trimming took 4 bases from V and 8 from J, leaving 17 bases between them. This CDR3 region has 14 residues. This CDR3 reads CASSSLGPARGYTF. The CDR3 bases are TGTGCCAGCAGTTCCCTGGGGCCGGCGCGGGGCTACACCTTC.

The rearrangement uses TRBV4-2 and TRBJ1-4; a weak D match, TRBD1 (5 bases). Trimming left V 2 bases short and J 7 bases short, with 11 bases between. Germline V gene sequence: CDR1 LGHNA, CDR2 YNFKEQ. The CDR3 length is 14 residues. Here the CDR3 DNA reads TGTGCCAGCAGCCAATGGCAGGGCGGTGAAAAACTGTTTTTT. It is translated as CASSQWQGGEKLFF.

This clone was detected once. V is TRBV19 and J is TRBJ1-2; TRBD1 might be the D (6 bases). Trimming cost V 5 bases and J 10 bases, with 14 bases left between them. Germline CDR1 LNHDA, CDR2 SQIVND (reference sequence). CDR3 length: 12 amino acids. In nucleotides, the CDR3 is TGTGCCAGTAGTTCTCGACGGACAGCCTACACCTTC. It specifies CASSSRRTAYTF. The full variable domain, its missing parts supplied by reference TRBV19 and TRBJ1-2, is DGGITQSPKYLFRKEGQNVTLSCEQNLNHDAMYWYRQDPGQGLRLIYYSQIVNDFQKGDIAEGYSVSREKKESFPLTVTSAQKNPTAFYLCASSSRRTAYTFGSGTRLTVV.

The sample holds many counts of this clone. The chain carries TRBV4-3 and TRBJ2-7; D ambiguous. V lost 0 bases and J 7 bases, leaving 16 bases between the germline ends. This CDR3 has 15 residues. Germline loops: CDR1 LGHNA, CDR2 YSLEER. The CDR3 DNA reads as TGCGCCAGCAGCCAAGATCTCATCGGAGTGTGGGAGCAGTACTTC. Translated, it gives CASSQDLIGVWEQYF.

This chain connects TRBV2 to TRBJ1-1; TRBD1 matches at 7 bases. The CDR3 is 13 amino acids. Germline V lookup: CDR1 SNHLY, CDR2 FYNNEI. J was trimmed by 2 bases and V by 7 bases; bases with no gene match: 4. The CDR3 here is CASMGQINTEAFF. DNA of the CDR3: TGTGCCAGCATGGGACAGATTAACACTGAAGCTTTCTTT.

V and J are TRBV4-1 and TRBJ1-1; D remains unclear. This CDR3 is 15 amino acids long. V was cut by 0 bases and J by 0 bases, with 8 bases left in between. Germline loops: CDR1 MGHRA, CDR2 YSYEKL. Here the CDR3 reads CASSQEGSMNTEAFF. The CDR3 DNA reads as TGCGCCAGCAGCCAAGAAGGCAGCATGAACACTGAAGCTTTCTTT.

The chain employs TRBV4-2 and TRBJ2-7; D is uncertain. This CDR3 is built from 14 residues. V lost 2 bases and J lost 1, with 9 bases in between. Germline V gives CDR1 LGHNA, CDR2 YNFKEQ. CDR3 residues: CASSQYAGSYEQYF. The CDR3, as DNA: TGTGCCAGCAGCCAATACGCCGGTTCCTACGAGCAGTACTTC.

The chain couples TRBV15 to TRBJ1-4; unclear D gene. The CDR3 has 12 amino acids. Between the trimmed V and J ends, which lost 1 base and 10 bases, there was a span of 7 bases. The germline gives CDR1 LNHNV, CDR2 YYDKDF (reference sequence). Written as DNA, the CDR3 is TGTGCCACCAGCAGAGGTGGACGAAAACTGTTTTTT. Protein sequence: CATSRGGRKLFF.

V is TRBV28 and J is TRBJ1-6; D perhaps matches TRBD1 (5 bases). With 3 bases removed from V and 9 bases from J, the gap between germline ends came to 12 bases. Germline V lookup: CDR1 MDHEN, CDR2 SYDVKM. The CDR3 loop spans 14 amino acids. The CDR3 DNA reads as TGTGCCAGCAGTTTGGCCGGGGGACGTTCACCCCTCCACTTT. Encoded protein: CASSLAGGRSPLHF.

This clone has a handful of counts. This chain uses TRBV2 with TRBJ1-1; the D is unclear. Deletions cut 1 base from V and 6 bases from J, with 3 bases between. The CDR3 consists of 11 residues. The germline CDR1 and CDR2 sequences are SNHLY and FYNNEI. The CDR3 reads CASSEEAEAFF. As DNA, the CDR3 is TGTGCCAGCAGTGAAGAGGCTGAAGCTTTCTTT.

This chain uses TRBV4-1 with TRBJ1-1; possibly TRBD1 for D (6 bases). Looked up from germline, CDR1 is MGHRA and CDR2 is YSYEKL. The CDR3 consists of 16 residues. The V gene lost 0 bases and the J gene lost 2 bases, with 13 bases spanning the gap. Here the CDR3 reads CASSQEGGRINTEAFF. CDR3 in DNA: TGCGCCAGCAGCCAAGAGGGGGGGCGCATAAACACTGAAGCTTTCTTT.

The chain carries TRBV6-5 and TRBJ1-5; the D is unclear. This CDR3 is built from 13 residues. The V and J ends lost 4 bases and 7 bases respectively, with 11 bases between them. The germline CDR1 and CDR2 sequences are MNHEY and SVGAGI. Written as DNA, the CDR3 is TGTGCCAGCAGTTTCTCGGCTTACCAGCCCCAGCATTTT. Translation gives CASSFSAYQPQHF.

The chain carries TRBV2 and TRBJ2-7, with 10 bases aligning to TRBD1. The CDR3 consists of 13 residues. With 7 bases clipped from V and 3 bases from J, the junction kept 3 bases outside the gene matches. CDR1 is SNHLY and CDR2 is FYNNEI in the germline V gene. CDR3 bases: TGTGCCAGCACCCGGGACAGGGGCTACGAGCAGTACTTC. This gives the protein CASTRDRGYEQYF.

This clone was seen once. This chain links TRBV6-2 or TRBV6-3 with TRBJ1-1; 8 bases map to TRBD1. This CDR3 comprises 15 residues. Germline-derived CDR1 and CDR2 are MNHEY and SVGEGT. V lost 6 bases, J lost 2 bases, and 8 bases stayed unmatched. The CDR3 reads CASSHAGQGNTEAFF. CDR3 bases: TGTGCCAGCAGCCACGCTGGACAGGGAAACACTGAAGCTTTCTTT.

In its sample, this clone was seen once. J is TRBJ2-6 and V is TRBV4-3, with D possibly being TRBD1 or TRBD2 (5 bases each). Germline V gene sequence: CDR1 LGHNA, CDR2 YSLEER. The CDR3 has 20 amino acids. The V end was cut by 0 bases, the J end by 1 base, with 19 bases between. The CDR3 sequence: CASSQDDGAYLDSGANVLTF. DNA of the CDR3: TGCGCCAGCAGCCAAGATGACGGGGCCTACCTTGATTCTGGGGCCAACGTCCTGACTTTC.

The V gene is TRBV19, the J gene TRBJ1-2, with 9 bases aligning to TRBD1. CDR3 length: 13 residues. CDR1 and CDR2 from the germline V gene are LNHDA and SQIVND (reference sequence). J gave up 8 bases and V 5 bases, and 6 bases lay outside the gene matches. The CDR3 spells CASSPDRGFGYTF. Here the CDR3 DNA reads TGTGCCAGTAGTCCGGACAGGGGTTTCGGCTACACCTTC.

This clone was detected only a few times. V and J are TRBV5-1 and TRBJ2-1; D is undetermined. Germline-derived CDR1 and CDR2 are SGHRS and YFSETQ. This CDR3 region has 15 residues. The V end was cut by 0 bases, the J end by 6 bases, with 13 bases between. The CDR3 coding sequence is TGCGCCAGCAGCTTGGATGTAGGGCAAATCAATGAGCAGTTCTTC. Translated: CASSLDVGQINEQFF.

The gene calls are TRBV28 and TRBJ1-5; TRBD1 matches at 8 bases. V lost 6 bases, J lost 6 bases, and 7 bases stayed unmatched. In germline, CDR1 is MDHEN, CDR2 SYDVKM. The CDR3 is made up of 14 amino acids. The CDR3 protein is CASRPRGPGQPQHF. CDR3 DNA: TGTGCCAGCAGGCCCAGGGGGCCGGGTCAGCCCCAGCATTTT.

The rearrangement joins TRBV10-2 to TRBJ1-1; D uncertain. Trimming shortened V by 0 bases and J by 4 bases, and 15 bases separated the two germline ends. Germline loops: CDR1 WSHSY, CDR2 SAAADI. There are 16 residues in the CDR3. This chain's CDR3 is CASSESRVGGSTEAFF. The CDR3 DNA follows: TGCGCCAGCAGTGAGTCGAGAGTGGGCGGGAGCACTGAAGCTTTCTTT.

The chain recombines TRBV10-1 with TRBJ2-7; D not resolved. The ends were cut back, 8 bases at V and 2 bases at J, with 10 bases in the middle. This CDR3 is built from 12 residues. CDR1 and CDR2 (germline): WNHNN, SYGVQD (reference sequence). The CDR3 sequence: CASPGLPYEQYF. The CDR3, as DNA: TGCGCCAGCCCCGGGTTACCCTACGAGCAGTACTTC.

The chain employs TRBV5-1 and TRBJ1-2, with D uncertain. The CDR3 spans 14 residues. V lost 0 bases and J 4 bases, leaving 10 bases between the germline ends. The germline gives CDR1 SGHRS, CDR2 YFSETQ. CDR3 sequence (DNA): TGCGCCAGCAGCTTGGACCCGGGCCGCTATGGCTACACCTTC. Encoded protein: CASSLDPGRYGYTF.

The chain recombines TRBV6-4 with TRBJ1-2; unclear D gene. Trimming took 0 bases from V and 8 from J, leaving 4 bases between them. The CDR3 has 11 residues. The germline gives CDR1 MRHNA, CDR2 SNTAGT. The chain's CDR3 is CASSDSIGYTF. CDR3 in DNA: TGTGCCAGCAGTGACTCTATCGGCTACACCTTC.

The rearrangement links TRBV6-5 to TRBJ2-7, with 7 positions matching TRBD1. Germline CDR1 is MNHEY and CDR2 is SVGAGI. The CDR3 contains 13 residues. The junction had 6 bases not matched to a gene; V was cut back by 6 bases and J by 4 bases. This CDR3 reads CASSPGTAYEQYF. CDR3 sequence (DNA): TGTGCCAGCAGCCCCGGGACAGCTTACGAGCAGTACTTC.

This chain links TRBV28 with TRBJ2-7; D is perhaps TRBD1 (6 bases). This CDR3 spans 14 amino acids. Per the germline V gene, CDR1 is MDHEN and CDR2 is SYDVKM. V was cut by 5 bases and J by 4 bases, with 15 bases left in between. The CDR3 is CASSPQGSLYEQYF. The DNA for the CDR3 is TGTGCCAGCAGTCCTCAGGGGAGTCTGTACGAGCAGTACTTC.

The genes are TRBV29-1 and TRBJ2-1; D might be TRBD1 (6 bases). The length of the CDR3 is 15 residues. Germline CDR1 and CDR2: SQVTM and ANQGSEA. Trimming left V 2 bases short and J 12 bases short, with 23 bases between. DNA for the CDR3: TGCAGCGTTGAAAGAGGGCAGGGGTCGGGTTTTGTGCAGTTCTTC. This gives the protein CSVERGQGSGFVQFF.

The chain combines TRBV7-2 with TRBJ1-5, with unresolved D. The length of the CDR3 is 16 residues. With 2 bases removed from V and 1 base from J, the gap between germline ends came to 12 bases. CDR1 SGHTA and CDR2 FQGNSA come from the germline V gene. This CDR3 is CASSLSAQYSNQPQHF. The CDR3 nucleotides are TGTGCCAGCAGCTTATCCGCCCAGTACAGCAATCAGCCCCAGCATTTT.

The CDR3 reads CASSSRVEKLFF. The CDR3 nucleotides are TGTGCCAGCAGTTCAAGGGTTGAAAAACTGTTTTTT. This sequence joins TRBV28 and TRBJ1-4, with D hard to call. The germline V gene has CDR1 MDHEN and CDR2 SYDVKM. The CDR3 is 12 amino acids. Trimming took off 4 bases at V and 7 bases at J, with 7 bases between the two ends.

The CDR3 spells CASSSTSASGFTYEQYF. The CDR3 bases are TGTGCCAGCAGTTCTACGTCAGCTAGCGGCTTTACCTACGAGCAGTACTTC. The chain combines TRBV7-2 with TRBJ2-7, with TRBD2 matching 7 bases. V dropped 6 bases and J dropped 2; count of bases not matched to a gene: 16. The germline CDR1 and CDR2 sequences are SGHTA and FQGNSA. This CDR3 spans 17 amino acids.